Listed below are T cell receptor beta chains from one sample, sequenced in a study of beta chain features in type 1 diabetes. The method was immunoSEQ multiplex PCR; TCRdb's version includes in-frame clones alone and lacks a portion of them. The sample lists 810,000 or so clones, 15% to 20% occurring once. The sequenced sample was naive CD4+ T cells from blood. The receptor set was obtained from a woman in her late teens or twenties in good health. Both conserved end residues are part of each CDR3. D genes are given only for firm matches. The listing skips clone size in some rows; elsewhere it reads once, few, many or a size class.

v_call: TRBV28; d_call: .; j_call: TRBJ1-2; clone_size: few; cdr3_nt: TGTGCCAGCCGCCCCATGATGTCGGGCTACACCTTC; cdr3_aa: CASRPMMSGYTF
v_call: TRBV20-1; d_call: .; j_call: TRBJ2-1; clone_size: .; cdr3_nt: TGCAGTGCTAGAGCCCTCAATGAGCAGTTCTTC; cdr3_aa: CSARALNEQFF
v_call: TRBV19; d_call: .; j_call: TRBJ2-1; clone_size: few; cdr3_nt: TGTGCCAGTAGCGGGTACTTCAGGGAGCAGTTCTTC; cdr3_aa: CASSGYFREQFF
v_call: TRBV21-1; d_call: .; j_call: TRBJ1-5; clone_size: .; cdr3_nt: TGTGCCAGCATTAGTTTTTCGCCCCAGCATTTT; cdr3_aa: CASISFSPQHF
v_call: TRBV5-6; d_call: .; j_call: TRBJ2-7; clone_size: few; cdr3_nt: TGTGCCAGCAGCTTGACGTCCTACGAGCAGTACTTC; cdr3_aa: CASSLTSYEQYF
v_call: TRBV21-1; d_call: .; j_call: TRBJ2-5; clone_size: few; cdr3_nt: TGTGCCAGCACACAAGAGACCCAGTACTTC; cdr3_aa: CASTQETQYF
v_call: TRBV7-2; d_call: TRBD2; j_call: TRBJ2-3; clone_size: few; cdr3_nt: TGTGCCAGCAGCTTAGTGTCTAGCGGGAGGTTGTCGTATTTT; cdr3_aa: CASSLVSSGRLSYF
v_call: TRBV28; d_call: TRBD1; j_call: TRBJ1-5; clone_size: .; cdr3_nt: TGTGCCAGCAGCTTGGGACAGGGAGTCAATCAGCCCCAGCATTTT; cdr3_aa: CASSLGQGVNQPQHF
v_call: TRBV11-2; d_call: .; j_call: TRBJ2-7; clone_size: .; cdr3_nt: TGTGCCAGCAGCTTGTTCGACAGTGGACCCAGTTACGAGCAGTACTTC; cdr3_aa: CASSLFDSGPSYEQYF
v_call: TRBV2; d_call: .; j_call: TRBJ1-1; clone_size: .; cdr3_nt: TGTGCCAGCAGTGGAGAGATGAACACTGAAGCTTTCTTT; cdr3_aa: CASSGEMNTEAFF
v_call: TRBV29-1; d_call: .; j_call: TRBJ2-5; clone_size: few; cdr3_nt: TGCAGCGTTGCCAGGGGGGGACTACGGGAGACCCAGTACTTC; cdr3_aa: CSVARGGLRETQYF
v_call: TRBV5-1; d_call: .; j_call: TRBJ2-2; clone_size: .; cdr3_nt: TGCGCCAGCAGCCCGGAGTGGGGCAACACCGGGGAGCTGTTTTTT; cdr3_aa: CASSPEWGNTGELFF
v_call: TRBV7-9; d_call: .; j_call: TRBJ2-1; clone_size: .; cdr3_nt: TGTGCCAGCAGCTTAGATAGTGAGCAGTTCTTC; cdr3_aa: CASSLDSEQFF
v_call: TRBV27; d_call: TRBD2; j_call: TRBJ2-3; clone_size: .; cdr3_nt: TGTGCCAGCAGTTTAGTGGCGGGAGGAAGGGATACGCAGTATTTT; cdr3_aa: CASSLVAGGRDTQYF
v_call: TRBV7-3; d_call: .; j_call: TRBJ2-5; clone_size: few; cdr3_nt: TGTGCCAGCAGCTTAAAAGGGGAGACCCAGTACTTC; cdr3_aa: CASSLKGETQYF
v_call: TRBV6-6; d_call: .; j_call: TRBJ1-2; clone_size: once; cdr3_nt: TGTGCGAGCAGACCGGACAGACGCTATGGCTACACCTTC; cdr3_aa: CASRPDRRYGYTF
v_call: TRBV9; d_call: .; j_call: TRBJ2-2; clone_size: few; cdr3_nt: TGTGCCAGCAGTCATATGCCTACCGGGGAGCTGTTTTTT; cdr3_aa: CASSHMPTGELFF
v_call: TRBV7-9; d_call: .; j_call: TRBJ2-1; clone_size: .; cdr3_nt: TGTGCCAGCAGCGTGAGCGGCAATGAGCAGTTCTTC; cdr3_aa: CASSVSGNEQFF
v_call: TRBV4-3; d_call: .; j_call: TRBJ2-1; clone_size: .; cdr3_nt: TGCGCCAGCAGCCTCCGACGCAGCTCCTACAATGAGCAGTTCTTC; cdr3_aa: CASSLRRSSYNEQFF
v_call: TRBV9; d_call: .; j_call: TRBJ2-5; clone_size: few; cdr3_nt: TGTGCCAGCAGCGTAGCCTGGGGGGAGACCCAGTACTTC; cdr3_aa: CASSVAWGETQYF
v_call: TRBV7-3; d_call: .; j_call: TRBJ2-2; clone_size: .; cdr3_nt: TGTGCCAGCAGTCCCTCCCAGGGTGTCCCCGGGGAGCTGTTTTTT; cdr3_aa: CASSPSQGVPGELFF
v_call: TRBV2; d_call: .; j_call: TRBJ2-1; clone_size: .; cdr3_nt: TGTGCCAGCTTCGGGGACCTACGGAATGAGCAGTTCTTC; cdr3_aa: CASFGDLRNEQFF
v_call: TRBV25-1; d_call: .; j_call: TRBJ1-2; clone_size: few; cdr3_nt: TGTGCCAGCAGTGGCCAAGACAGGAGTTTAGGTATTTACTATGGCTACACCTTC; cdr3_aa: CASSGQDRSLGIYYGYTF
v_call: TRBV6-5; d_call: TRBD2; j_call: TRBJ2-3; clone_size: few; cdr3_nt: TGTGCCAGCAGCCCGGGACTAGCGGGACCAGATACGCAGTATTTT; cdr3_aa: CASSPGLAGPDTQYF
v_call: TRBV21-1; d_call: .; j_call: TRBJ2-1; clone_size: many; cdr3_nt: TGTGCCAGCAGCAACCTAACTAGCGGGGATCCCTACAATGAGCAGTTCTTC; cdr3_aa: CASSNLTSGDPYNEQFF
v_call: TRBV12-5; d_call: .; j_call: TRBJ2-3; clone_size: few; cdr3_nt: TGTGCTAGTGCCCCTAGCACAGATACGCAGTATTTT; cdr3_aa: CASAPSTDTQYF
v_call: TRBV2; d_call: TRBD2; j_call: TRBJ2-1; clone_size: .; cdr3_nt: TGTGCCAGCGGAACCCTAGCGGGAGTTGAGGGTGAGCAGTTCTTC; cdr3_aa: CASGTLAGVEGEQFF
v_call: TRBV18; d_call: .; j_call: TRBJ2-5; clone_size: .; cdr3_nt: TGTGCCAGCTCACCACGGGGGAAAGAGACCCAGTACTTC; cdr3_aa: CASSPRGKETQYF
v_call: TRBV28; d_call: TRBD1; j_call: TRBJ2-7; clone_size: .; cdr3_nt: TGTGCCAGCAGTATGCTCGGGACAGGATCCTACGAGCAGTACTTC; cdr3_aa: CASSMLGTGSYEQYF
v_call: TRBV19; d_call: .; j_call: TRBJ1-5; clone_size: few; cdr3_nt: TGTGCCAGTAGTATTAAGCCCAGGGCATACAATCAGCCCCAGCATTTT; cdr3_aa: CASSIKPRAYNQPQHF
v_call: TRBV6-5; d_call: TRBD2; j_call: TRBJ2-1; clone_size: few; cdr3_nt: TGTGCCAGCAGTTACTCGCTAGCGGGCGGATACAATGAGCAGTTCTTC; cdr3_aa: CASSYSLAGGYNEQFF
v_call: TRBV5-7; d_call: .; j_call: TRBJ2-7; clone_size: .; cdr3_nt: TGTGCCAGCAGCGTTGGGGACGAGCAGTACTTC; cdr3_aa: CASSVGDEQYF
v_call: TRBV7-8; d_call: TRBD1; j_call: TRBJ1-5; clone_size: .; cdr3_nt: TGTGCCAGCAGCCAGGACAGGGGTCAGCCCCAGCATTTT; cdr3_aa: CASSQDRGQPQHF
v_call: TRBV11-2; d_call: TRBD2; j_call: TRBJ2-1; clone_size: few; cdr3_nt: TGTGCCAGCAGCTCTGGACTAGCCGTATTTGAGCAGTTCTTC; cdr3_aa: CASSSGLAVFEQFF
v_call: TRBV7-8; d_call: TRBD2; j_call: TRBJ2-7; clone_size: few; cdr3_nt: TGTGCCAGCAGCTTAGTAGCGGGTTCCTACGAGCAGTACTTC; cdr3_aa: CASSLVAGSYEQYF
v_call: TRBV7-2; d_call: .; j_call: TRBJ2-3; clone_size: .; cdr3_nt: TGTGCCAGCAGCTGGCAGACGTACACAGATACGCAGTATTTT; cdr3_aa: CASSWQTYTDTQYF
v_call: TRBV28; d_call: .; j_call: TRBJ2-1; clone_size: few; cdr3_nt: TGTGCCAGCATATCCCCGACTGTTATCAATGAGCAGTTCTTC; cdr3_aa: CASISPTVINEQFF